The 2 T cell receptor beta chains in this list originate from one sample, sequenced in a study of T cell responses to AZD1222 COVID-19 vaccine. Profiled with immunoSEQ multiplex PCR; TCRdb holds only in-frame clones, not every one. Of around 130,000 clones in the sample, about 89% were seen once. Sequences were derived from peripheral blood, sampled on day 0 of AZD1222 vaccination. These receptors were collected from an adult in good health.

The rearrangement joins TRBV7-3 to TRBJ1-2, with a possible D match to TRBD1 (5 bases). The germline V and J ends were trimmed by 1 base and 8 bases, with 11 bases remaining between them. CDR1 and CDR2 (germline): SGHTA, FQGTGA. The CDR3 runs 13 residues. The CDR3 spells CASSLSTGLGYTF. CDR3 nucleotide sequence: TGTGCCAGCAGCTTAAGTACAGGTTTGGGCTACACCTTC.

The rearrangement joins TRBV14 to TRBJ1-2; TRBD1 aligns across 10 bases. Trimming removed 3 bases from V and 3 bases from J; junction bases left unmatched: 4. CDR1 is SGHDN and CDR2 is FVKESK in the germline V gene. The CDR3 spans 15 residues. In nucleotides, the CDR3 is TGTGCCAGCAGCCAGCCGGGACAGGGGTACTATGGCTACACCTTC. Amino acids: CASSQPGQGYYGYTF.